This T cell receptor (beta chain) was sequenced during a study of blood T cells in healthy people across ages. A second 7 to 11 cycle PCR used barcoded and J-beta primers. TCRdb re-called the 5' RACE reads through MiXCR, storing one row per CDR3 protein. The sample yields 650,000 to 900,000 distinct CDR3 sequences, around 68% seen once. The CDR3 consists of 18 residues. With V trimmed by 7 bases and J by 2 bases, 18 bases remained unmatched. From germline, CDR1 is SGHVS and CDR2 FNYEAQ. The TCR was taken from a man aged 25 to 40 in good health. This rearrangement joins TRBV7-6 to TRBJ2-3; TRBD1 matches at 7 bases. Input material: blood. The CDR3 nucleotides are TGTGCCAGCACCCCCGGACAGGCCCCTAATCCTTCCACAGATACGCAGTATTTT. Translation gives CASTPGQAPNPSTDTQYF.